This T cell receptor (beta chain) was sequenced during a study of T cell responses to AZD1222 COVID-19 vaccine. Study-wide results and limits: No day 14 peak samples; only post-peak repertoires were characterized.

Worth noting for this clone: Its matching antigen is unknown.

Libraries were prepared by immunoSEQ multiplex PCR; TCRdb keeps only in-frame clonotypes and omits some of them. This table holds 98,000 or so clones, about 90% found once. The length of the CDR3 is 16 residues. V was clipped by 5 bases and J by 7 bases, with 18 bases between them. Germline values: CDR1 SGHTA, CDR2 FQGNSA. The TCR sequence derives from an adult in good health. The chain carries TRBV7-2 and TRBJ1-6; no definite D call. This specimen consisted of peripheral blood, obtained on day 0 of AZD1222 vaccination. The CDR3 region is CASSLQRADLNSPLHF. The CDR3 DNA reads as TGTGCCAGCAGCCTCCAGAGGGCAGACCTAAATTCACCCCTCCACTTT.